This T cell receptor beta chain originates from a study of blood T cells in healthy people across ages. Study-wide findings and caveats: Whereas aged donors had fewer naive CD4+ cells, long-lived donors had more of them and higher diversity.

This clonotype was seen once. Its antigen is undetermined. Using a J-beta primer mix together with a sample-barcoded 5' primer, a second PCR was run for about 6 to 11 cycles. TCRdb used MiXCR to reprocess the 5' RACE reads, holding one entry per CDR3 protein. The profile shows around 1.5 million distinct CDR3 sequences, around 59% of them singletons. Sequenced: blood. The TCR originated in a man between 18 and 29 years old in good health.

Here the CDR3 reads CASSNLAGRYRNEQFF. CDR3 coding DNA: TGTGCCAGCAGCAACTTAGCGGGAAGGTACAGGAATGAGCAGTTCTTC. The V gene is TRBV6-5, the J gene TRBJ2-1; 8 bases agree with TRBD2. The CDR3 is made up of 16 amino acids. Germline V gene lookup returns CDR1 MNHEY and CDR2 SVGAGI. V gave up 6 bases and J gave up 7 bases; unmatched junction bases: 14.